A single TCR beta chain is shown here with its context. The entry originates in a study of blood T cell repertoires in COVID-19. Study context: From the United States, Italy and Spain came samples of acute and convalescent COVID-19.

Produced via immunoSEQ multiplex PCR; TCRdb's table is partial and in-frame only. The sample holds 180,000 or so clones, about 90% seen once. Trimming removed 2 bases from V and 0 bases from J, with 13 bases in between. The CDR3 is 16 amino acids. Germline CDR1 reads LGHNA; CDR2 reads YSLEER. The chain uses TRBV4-3 and TRBJ1-1; perhaps TRBD1 as D (5 bases). The receptor was isolated from a human donor with acute COVID-19. The donor label of this sample is uncertain. The source material was PBMCs or T cells enriched from blood (not recorded which). CDR3 nucleotides: TGCGCCAGCAGCCAAACGGGGGTTGGGATGAACACTGAAGCTTTCTTT. Translating it yields CASSQTGVGMNTEAFF.